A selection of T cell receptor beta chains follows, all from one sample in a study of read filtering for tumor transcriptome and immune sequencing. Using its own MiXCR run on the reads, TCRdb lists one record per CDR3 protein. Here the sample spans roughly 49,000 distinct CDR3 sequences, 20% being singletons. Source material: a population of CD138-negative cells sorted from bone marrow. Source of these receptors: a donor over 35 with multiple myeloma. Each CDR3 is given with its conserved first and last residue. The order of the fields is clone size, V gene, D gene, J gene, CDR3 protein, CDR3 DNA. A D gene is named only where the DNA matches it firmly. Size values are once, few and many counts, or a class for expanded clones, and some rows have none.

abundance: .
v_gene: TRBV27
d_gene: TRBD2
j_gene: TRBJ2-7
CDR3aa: CASSFLAGVVDEQYF
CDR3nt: TGTGCCAGCAGTTTTCTGGCGGGAGTGGTAGACGAGCAGTACTTC

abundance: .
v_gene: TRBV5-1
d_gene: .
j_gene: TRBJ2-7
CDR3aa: CASQSPGAAGEQYF
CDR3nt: TGCGCCAGCCAGTCCCCGGGGGCTGCGGGCGAGCAGTACTTC

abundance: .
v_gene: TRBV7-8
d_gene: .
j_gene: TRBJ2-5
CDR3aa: CASSVSHRVGETQYF
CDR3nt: TGTGCCAGCAGCGTCAGTCACAGGGTTGGAGAGACCCAGTACTTC

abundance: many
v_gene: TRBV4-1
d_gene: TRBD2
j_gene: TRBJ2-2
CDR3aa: CASSLVLAANTGELFF
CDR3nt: TGCGCCAGCAGCCTAGTACTAGCGGCGAACACCGGGGAGCTGTTTTTT

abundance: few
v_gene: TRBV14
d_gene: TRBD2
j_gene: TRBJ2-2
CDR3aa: CASSQDSGYLTSGNTGELFF
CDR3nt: TGTGCCAGCAGCCAAGATTCGGGATATTTGACTAGCGGAAACACCGGGGAGCTGTTTTTT

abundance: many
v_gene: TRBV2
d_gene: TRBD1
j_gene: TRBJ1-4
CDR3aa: CASSEATPRGHEKLFF
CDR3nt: TGTGCCAGCAGTGAAGCCACACCAAGGGGGCATGAAAAACTGTTTTTT

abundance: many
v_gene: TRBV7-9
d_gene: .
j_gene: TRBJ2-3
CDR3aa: CASSLGWSTDTQYF
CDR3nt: TGTGCCAGCAGCTTAGGATGGAGCACAGATACGCAGTATTTT

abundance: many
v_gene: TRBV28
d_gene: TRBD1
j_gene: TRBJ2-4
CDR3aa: CASSSVGQSGIQYF
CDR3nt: TGTGCCAGCAGTTCCGTGGGACAGAGCGGCATTCAGTACTTC

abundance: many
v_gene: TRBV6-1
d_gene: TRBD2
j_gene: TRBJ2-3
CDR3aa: CASSPLAGGTDTQYF
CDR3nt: TGTGCCAGCAGCCCCCTAGCGGGAGGCACAGATACGCAGTATTTT

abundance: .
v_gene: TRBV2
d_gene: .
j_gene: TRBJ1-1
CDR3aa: CASSEGFIMNTEAFF
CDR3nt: TGTGCCAGCAGTGAAGGGTTCATAATGAACACTGAAGCTTTCTTT

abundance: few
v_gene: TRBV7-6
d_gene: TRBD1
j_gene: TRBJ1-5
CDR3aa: CASSPGQGLSNQPQHF
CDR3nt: TGTGCCAGCAGCCCGGGACAGGGACTTAGCAATCAGCCCCAGCATTTT

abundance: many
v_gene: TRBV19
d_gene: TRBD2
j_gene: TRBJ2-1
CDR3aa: CASSIRGRIDNEQFF
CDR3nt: TGTGCCAGTAGTATTCGCGGGAGGATCGACAATGAGCAGTTCTTC

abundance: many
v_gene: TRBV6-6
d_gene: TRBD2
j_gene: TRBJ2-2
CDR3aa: CASRELATNTGELFF
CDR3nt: TGTGCCAGCAGAGAACTAGCGACGAACACCGGGGAGCTGTTTTTT

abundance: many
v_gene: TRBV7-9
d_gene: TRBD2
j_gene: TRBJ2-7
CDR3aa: CASSSAGTSGSYEQYF
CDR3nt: TGTGCCAGCAGCTCCGCCGGGACTAGCGGCTCCTACGAGCAGTACTTC

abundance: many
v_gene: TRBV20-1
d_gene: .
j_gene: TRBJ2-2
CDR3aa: CSARDPSRNTGELFF
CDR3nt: TGCAGTGCTAGAGATCCATCGAGGAACACCGGGGAGCTGTTTTTT

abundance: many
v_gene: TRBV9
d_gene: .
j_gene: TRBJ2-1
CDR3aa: CASSVAAGRTYNEQFF
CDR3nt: TGTGCCAGCAGCGTAGCTGCGGGAAGAACCTACAATGAGCAGTTCTTC

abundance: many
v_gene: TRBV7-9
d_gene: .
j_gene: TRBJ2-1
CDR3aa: CASSLEALRGDEQFF
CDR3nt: TGTGCCAGCAGCTTAGAGGCCCTCAGGGGCGATGAGCAGTTCTTC

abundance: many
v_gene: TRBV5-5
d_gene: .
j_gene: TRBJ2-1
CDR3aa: CASSLVASSYNEQFF
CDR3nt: TGTGCCAGCAGCTTGGTAGCGAGCTCCTACAATGAGCAGTTCTTC

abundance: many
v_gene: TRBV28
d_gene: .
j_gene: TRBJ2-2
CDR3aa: CASSSAGTAGGELFF
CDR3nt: TGTGCCAGCAGTTCCGCAGGGACTGCCGGCGGGGAGCTGTTTTTT

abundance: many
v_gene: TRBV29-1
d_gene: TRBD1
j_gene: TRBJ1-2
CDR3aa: CSVEGDREGTYGYTF
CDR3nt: TGCAGCGTTGAAGGGGACAGGGAAGGGACCTATGGCTACACCTTC

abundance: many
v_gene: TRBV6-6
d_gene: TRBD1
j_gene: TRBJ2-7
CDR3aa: CASSDNRGPREQYF
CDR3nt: TGTGCCAGCAGTGACAACAGGGGCCCACGGGAGCAGTACTTC

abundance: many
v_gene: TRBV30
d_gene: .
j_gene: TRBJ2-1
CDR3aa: CAWSEVMPYNEQFF
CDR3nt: TGTGCCTGGAGTGAAGTGATGCCTTACAATGAGCAGTTCTTC

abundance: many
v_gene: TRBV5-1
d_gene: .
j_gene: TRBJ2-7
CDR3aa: CASTEPGTAFDEQYF
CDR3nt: TGCGCCAGCACCGAACCCGGGACCGCTTTTGACGAGCAGTACTTC

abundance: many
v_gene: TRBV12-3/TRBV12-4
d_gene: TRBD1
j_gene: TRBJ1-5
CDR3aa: CASRRDRGQGQPQHF
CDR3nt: TGTGCCAGCAGACGGGACAGGGGGCAAGGGCAGCCCCAGCATTTT

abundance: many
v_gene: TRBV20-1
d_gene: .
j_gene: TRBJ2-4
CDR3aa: CSARSPGEDIQYF
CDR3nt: TGCAGTGCTAGGAGCCCCGGGGAAGACATTCAGTACTTC

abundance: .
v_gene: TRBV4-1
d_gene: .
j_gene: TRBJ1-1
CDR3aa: CASSRLKDSLEAFF
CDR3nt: TGCGCCAGCAGCCGGCTCAAGGACAGCCTTGAAGCTTTCTTT

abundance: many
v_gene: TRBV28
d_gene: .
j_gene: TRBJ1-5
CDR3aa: CASSLGGASNQPQHF
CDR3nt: TGTGCCAGCAGTTTGGGGGGGGCGAGCAATCAGCCCCAGCATTTT

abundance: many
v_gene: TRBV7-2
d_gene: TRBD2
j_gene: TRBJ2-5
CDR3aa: CASSPSGRWETQYF
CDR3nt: TGTGCCAGCAGCCCCAGCGGGAGGTGGGAGACCCAGTACTTC

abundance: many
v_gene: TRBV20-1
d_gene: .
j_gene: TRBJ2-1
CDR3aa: CSASAGPDVDEQFF
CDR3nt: TGCAGTGCGTCGGCGGGACCCGACGTTGATGAGCAGTTCTTC

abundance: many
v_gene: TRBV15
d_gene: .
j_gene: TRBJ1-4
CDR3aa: CATSREERGGKLFF
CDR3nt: TGTGCCACCAGCAGAGAAGAGAGGGGAGGAAAACTGTTTTTT

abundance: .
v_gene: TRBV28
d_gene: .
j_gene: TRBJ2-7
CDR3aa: CASSISGSYEQYF
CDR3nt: TGTGCCAGCAGCATCTCCGGATCCTACGAGCAGTACTTC

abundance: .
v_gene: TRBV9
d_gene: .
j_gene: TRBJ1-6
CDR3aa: CASSEAYPGDSPLHF
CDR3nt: TGTGCCAGCAGCGAGGCCTACCCAGGGGATTCACCCCTCCACTTT

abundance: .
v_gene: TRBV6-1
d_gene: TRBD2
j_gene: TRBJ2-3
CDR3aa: CASSREFTSGKPYF
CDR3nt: TGTGCCAGCAGCCGCGAATTCACCAGCGGGAAACCGTATTTT

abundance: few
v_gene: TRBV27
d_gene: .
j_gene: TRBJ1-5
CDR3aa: CASGRSNQPQHF
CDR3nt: TGTGCCAGCGGGCGGAGCAATCAGCCCCAGCATTTT

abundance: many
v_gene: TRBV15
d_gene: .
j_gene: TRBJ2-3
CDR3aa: CATSRGGEITDTQYF
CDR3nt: TGTGCCACCAGCCGAGGGGGGGAGATCACAGATACGCAGTATTTT

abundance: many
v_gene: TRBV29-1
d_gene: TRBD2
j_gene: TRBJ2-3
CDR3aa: CSAIRAGFTDTQYF
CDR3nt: TGCAGCGCGATTCGAGCGGGGTTCACAGATACGCAGTATTTT

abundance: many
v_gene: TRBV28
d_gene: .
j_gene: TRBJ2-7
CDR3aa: CASSFAQPYEQYF
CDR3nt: TGTGCCAGCAGTTTTGCACAACCCTACGAGCAGTACTTC

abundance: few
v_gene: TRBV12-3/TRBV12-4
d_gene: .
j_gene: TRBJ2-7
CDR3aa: CASSFGIFYEQYF
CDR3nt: TGTGCCAGCAGTTTTGGGATCTTCTACGAGCAGTACTTC

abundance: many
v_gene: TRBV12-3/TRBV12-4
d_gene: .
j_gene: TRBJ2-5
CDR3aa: CASIPGVGETQYF
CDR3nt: TGTGCCAGCATACCAGGGGTTGGCGAGACCCAGTACTTC

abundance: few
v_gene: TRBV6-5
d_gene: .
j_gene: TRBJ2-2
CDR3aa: CASSYHGTSGELFF
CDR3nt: TGTGCCAGCAGTTACCACGGCACTAGCGGGGAGCTGTTTTTT